This T cell receptor (beta chain) was sequenced for a study of immune reconstitution after stem cell transplant in scleroderma (dated by TCRdb to the late 2010s). There are 12 amino acids in the CDR3, from cysteine to phenylalanine inclusive. The retained sequence is limited to the CDR3, 36 bases, with the frame set at the first base. V is shortened by 3 bases, J by 2 bases, and the region joining them spans 6 bases. The germline V gene supplies CDR1 SQVTM and CDR2 ANQGSEA. Based on its abundance in the sample, this clonotype is medium-sized (0.01 to 0.1%). There is no known antigen for this receptor. Per-base quality was not reported, and no clone a single base away is much larger than it. The receptor library was made with RT-PCR. Sequencer: Illumina MiSeq. TCRdb itself trimmed the public reads at Q25 with fastp, ran MiXCR and retained productive beta chains. Entries are consolidated by CDR3 protein sequence, retaining the most common genes and DNA. The sample profile shows around 5,000 distinct CDR3 sequences; around 8.5% of them were found once. The top ten hold about 4.2% of the sample.

Sampling was done before or after autologous hematopoietic stem cell transplantation (not recorded which). This TCR was sampled from a male donor with systemic sclerosis. Recombination joined TRBV29-1 with TRBJ2-3; a confident D gene designation cannot be given. This receptor carries the CDR3 CSVDGNTDTQYF. Read as DNA, the sequence is TGCAGCGTTGATGGGAACACAGATACGCAGTATTTT.